This T cell receptor beta chain originates from a study of CD8 T cells in ankylosing spondylitis. Study observations and caveats: There was a TCR beta motif, made of eight highly homologous variants, that appeared characteristic of ankylosing spondylitis blood.

Quantitative barcoded 5'-RACE was used to prepare TCR beta libraries. TCRdb re-called the 5' RACE reads with MiXCR, one entry per CDR3 protein. In the table there are over 200,000 distinct CDR3 sequences, approximately 16% of which are singletons. In regard to this clonotype: The antigen is unknown. At one end the junction does not follow the germline gene, possibly because of a read error.

The CDR3 extends over 14 amino acids. The sequence came from a male donor with ankylosing spondylitis. The sample taken for sequencing was blood, either unsorted or a sorted T cell fraction (not recorded which). The chain has TRBV12-3 or TRBV12-4 and TRBJ2-1; D ambiguous. The CDR3 spells CANSLDLDLNEQFF. The CDR3 region has the DNA TGTGCCAACAGTCTAGATCTTGACCTCAATGAGCAGTTCTTC.